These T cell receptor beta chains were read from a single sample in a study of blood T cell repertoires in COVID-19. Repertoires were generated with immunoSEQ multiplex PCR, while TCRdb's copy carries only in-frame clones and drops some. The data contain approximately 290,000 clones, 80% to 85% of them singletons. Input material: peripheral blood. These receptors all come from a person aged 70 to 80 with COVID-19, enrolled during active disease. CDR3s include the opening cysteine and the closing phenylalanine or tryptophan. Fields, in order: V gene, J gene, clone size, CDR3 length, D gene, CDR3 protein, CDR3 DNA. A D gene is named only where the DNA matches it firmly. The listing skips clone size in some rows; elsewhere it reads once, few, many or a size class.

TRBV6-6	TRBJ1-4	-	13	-	CASSYAPNEKLFF	TGTGCCAGCAGTTACGCGCCGAATGAAAAACTGTTTTTT
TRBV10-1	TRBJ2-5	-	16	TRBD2	CASRRPAGGGVETQYF	TGCGCCAGCAGAAGACCAGCGGGGGGAGGTGTGGAGACCCAGTACTTC
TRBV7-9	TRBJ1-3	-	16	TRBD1	CASSLGQGSSGNTIYF	TGTGCCAGCAGCTTGGGACAGGGGAGCTCTGGAAACACCATATATTTT
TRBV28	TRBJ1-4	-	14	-	CASSSPGIYEKLFF	TGTGCCAGCAGTTCACCAGGGATATATGAAAAACTGTTTTTT
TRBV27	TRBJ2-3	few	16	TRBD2	CASSFPSGSGTDTQYF	TGTGCCAGCAGCTTCCCTAGCGGGAGCGGGACAGATACGCAGTATTTT
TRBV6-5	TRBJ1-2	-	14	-	CASSYRGSNYGYTF	TGTGCCAGCAGTTACAGGGGGTCGAACTATGGCTACACCTTC
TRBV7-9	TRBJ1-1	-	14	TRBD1	CASSLGQLNTEAFF	TGTGCCAGCAGCCTGGGACAGTTGAACACTGAAGCTTTCTTT
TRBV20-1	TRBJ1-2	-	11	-	CSARGSGGYTF	TGCAGTGCTAGAGGGTCGGGAGGCTACACCTTC
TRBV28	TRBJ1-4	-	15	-	CASGGAGAIGEKLFF	TGTGCCTCCGGGGGGGCAGGGGCAATTGGAGAAAAACTGTTTTTT
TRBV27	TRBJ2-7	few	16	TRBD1	CASSFLRQGGPYEQYF	TGTGCCAGCAGTTTCCTCAGACAGGGTGGTCCTTACGAGCAGTACTTC
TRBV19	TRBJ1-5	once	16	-	CASTERGGGSNQPQHF	TGTGCCAGTACCGAACGGGGGGGAGGGAGCAATCAGCCCCAGCATTTT